This TCR beta chain was sequenced during a study of cytomegalovirus exposure and HLA in healthy donors. Study findings and constraints: TCR clusters originating in the first cohort tended to co-occur in the 120 validation repertoires, according to a later analysis.

Here immunoSEQ multiplex PCR was the method, and the copy in TCRdb shows in-frame clones only, minus some. This sample has 150,000 to 200,000 clones; around 85% occur once, and the top ten carry approximately 15%. Notes on this clone: Its specificity is not known.

Input material: PBMCs. The origin of this receptor is a man between 18 and 35 years old in good health and CMV-seropositive.

The CDR3 here is CASSLAGARNEQFF. DNA for the CDR3: TGTGCCAGCAGTTTGGCAGGGGCTAGGAATGAGCAGTTCTTC. The chain joins TRBV27 to TRBJ2-1; maybe TRBD1 (6 bases). V was pared by 3 bases and J by 7 bases, with 13 bases between. The CDR3 is made up of 14 amino acids. Germline assignment: CDR1 MNHEY and CDR2 SMNVEV (reference sequence).